This T cell receptor beta chain is drawn from a study of cytomegalovirus exposure and HLA in healthy donors. The study ran its PCR with 60 Vbeta and 13 Jbeta primers. Sequencing used immunoSEQ multiplex PCR; TCRdb keeps in-frame clones, though not all of them. The data show around 100,000 clones, 75% to 90% seen once. The junction had 5 bases not matched to a gene; V was cut back by 0 bases and J by 3 bases. There are 17 residues in the CDR3. Per the germline V gene, CDR1 is SGHRS and CDR2 is YFSETQ. The sequence derives from a man aged 30 to 45 in good health and CMV-seronegative. The sample taken for sequencing was PBMCs. V and J are TRBV5-1 and TRBJ2-7; 14 bases agree with TRBD2. This CDR3 is CASSLDYGTSGSYEQYF. In DNA, the CDR3 is TGCGCCAGCAGCTTGGATTATGGGACTAGCGGGAGCTACGAGCAGTACTTC.